The present entry profiles one TCR beta chain with its context. Antigen specificity is unknown. The entry originates in a study of T cell responses to AZD1222 COVID-19 vaccine. This CDR3 is built from 14 residues. Germline trimming cut 3 bases from V and 8 bases from J; bases unmatched to any gene: 7. Germline V gives CDR1 SGHRS, CDR2 YFSETQ. TCRdb keeps only in-frame clones here, not all; method: immunoSEQ multiplex PCR. The sample carries 150,000 or so clones, approximately 85% recorded once. Findings and limits, study-wide: Donors, mostly white British, included more females; clonal diversity was possibly underestimated. It was only five to seven AZD1222 recipients who were seropositive at baseline. The peak T cell response came first, and repertoires were sampled only after it.

The sequencing used peripheral blood, collected on day 0 of AZD1222 vaccination. The V and J genes are TRBV5-1 and TRBJ1-4; 7 bases line up with TRBD1. The receptor was derived from an adult in good health. Written as DNA, the CDR3 is TGCGCCAGCAGCTCTATTGGGACAGCAGAAAAACTGTTTTTT. This encodes CASSSIGTAEKLFF.